Listed below are T cell receptor beta chains from one sample, sequenced in a study of blood T cell repertoires in COVID-19. Here immunoSEQ multiplex PCR was the method, and the copy in TCRdb shows in-frame clones only, minus some. Among approximately 70,000 clones, around nine tenths were seen once, and the ten largest hold approximately 7%. Sequenced input: peripheral blood. The receptor set was obtained from a man in his forties with COVID-19, enrolled during active disease. CDR3s leave out the opening cysteine and the closing phenylalanine or tryptophan.

j_gene	v_gene	CDR3aa
TRBJ2-7	TRBV5-4	ASSYAGGLHEQY
TRBJ2-3	TRBV15	ATSPGQPEDTQY
TRBJ1-5	TRBV28	ASSVRQPQH
TRBJ2-7	TRBV5-1	ASSSQGQGAGEQY
TRBJ2-1	TRBV12-3/TRBV12-4	ASRSYNEQF
TRBJ1-1	TRBV19	ATRIQGEAF
TRBJ1-5	TRBV9	ASSVDPNSGQPQH
TRBJ2-7	TRBV30	AWSVLGQGPTYEQY
TRBJ1-1	TRBV18	ASSPTENTEAF
TRBJ2-5	TRBV19	ASSSQTQETQY
TRBJ2-2	TRBV5-1	ASSLGGGNTGELF
TRBJ1-4	TRBV4-1	ASSLSDRDYEKLF
TRBJ2-5	TRBV7-6	ASRRTSGGQETQY
TRBJ1-6	TRBV4-2	ASRGNRAGSPLH
TRBJ1-1	TRBV12-3/TRBV12-4	ASSIPGIPEAF
TRBJ1-5	TRBV15	ATTRTVNQPQH
TRBJ2-7	TRBV30	AWSVYGESSYEQY
TRBJ2-3	TRBV15	ATSTSYPQGDTQY
TRBJ2-5	TRBV19	ASSPRQGGGQETQY
TRBJ1-2	TRBV18	ASSPNQGLYGYT
TRBJ1-4	TRBV7-9	ASSLQGLDEKLF
TRBJ1-4	TRBV19	ASSSQSTNEKLF
TRBJ2-7	TRBV19	ASSIDGTGGYEQY
TRBJ1-6	TRBV28	ASSLESGGRSDSPLH
TRBJ2-3	TRBV6-4	ASSDFWGQGTDTQY
TRBJ2-3	TRBV4-1	ASSQTSGDPTDTQY
TRBJ1-6	TRBV19	ASSIRGADSPLH
TRBJ2-3	TRBV6-1	ASSEGASHYTQY
TRBJ1-5	TRBV10-3	AISEGDQPQH
TRBJ2-5	TRBV5-1	ASSPGQDHTQY
TRBJ1-1	TRBV5-4	ASGRTPTTEAF
TRBJ1-1	TRBV30	AWSGGGGRTEAF
TRBJ2-1	TRBV24-1	ATSDLPGGSYNEQF
TRBJ1-5	TRBV6-2/TRBV6-3	ASSYGQGGGNQPQH
TRBJ1-2	TRBV19	ASSIGREIYGYT
TRBJ2-5	TRBV5-1	ASSLGARGGAETQY
TRBJ2-2	TRBV5-1	ASRALTGGITGELF
TRBJ1-2	TRBV6-5	ASSRETGAPGYT
TRBJ2-1	TRBV6-6	ASSYEANFNEQF
TRBJ1-1	TRBV7-6	ASSLAEGGEAF
TRBJ2-2	TRBV2	ASTGDSYTGELF
TRBJ2-7	TRBV11-2	ASSPDRFYEQY
TRBJ1-4	TRBV19	ASSPNRGTNEKLF
TRBJ1-2	TRBV6-4	ASSGPWRFDGYT
TRBJ1-1	TRBV4-1	ASSQSRKNTEAF
TRBJ1-4	TRBV5-5	ASSLTGRETNEKLF
TRBJ1-4	TRBV20-1	SASYTGATNEKLF
TRBJ2-1	TRBV2	ASSEAQRGGRDEQF
TRBJ1-2	TRBV19	ASSVTGEGGYT
TRBJ2-1	TRBV11-2	ASSSLRGHNEQF
TRBJ1-2	TRBV27	ASTSDRLHGYT
TRBJ2-3	TRBV3-1/TRBV3-2	ASSQVSGAADTQY
TRBJ1-2	TRBV6-5	ASTRSGSYGYT
TRBJ1-2	TRBV6-5	ASSYDTGGFQGYT